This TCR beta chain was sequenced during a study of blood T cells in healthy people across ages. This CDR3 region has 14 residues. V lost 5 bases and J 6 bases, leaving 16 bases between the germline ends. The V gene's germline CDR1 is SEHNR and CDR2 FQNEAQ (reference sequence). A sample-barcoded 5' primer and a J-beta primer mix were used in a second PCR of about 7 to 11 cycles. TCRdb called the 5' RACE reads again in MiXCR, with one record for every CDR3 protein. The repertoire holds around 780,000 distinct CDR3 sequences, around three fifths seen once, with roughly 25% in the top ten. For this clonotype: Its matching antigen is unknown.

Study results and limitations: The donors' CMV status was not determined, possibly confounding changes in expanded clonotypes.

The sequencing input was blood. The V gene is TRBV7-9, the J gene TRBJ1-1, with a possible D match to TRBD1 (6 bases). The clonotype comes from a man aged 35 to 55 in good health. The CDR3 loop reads CASSTEGGRAEAFF. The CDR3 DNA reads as TGTGCCAGCAGCACCGAGGGGGGACGGGCTGAAGCTTTCTTT.